These 26 T cell receptor beta chains were all obtained from the same sample, sequenced in a study of control samples from healthy donors and cancer patients. Clones were sequenced by immunoSEQ multiplex PCR, and TCRdb holds only the in-frame ones, with some missing. Among approximately 120,000 clones, less than 95% were seen once, and the ten largest hold under 4.5%. Sequenced sample: blood. The receptor set was obtained from a human donor in good health. The donor label of this sample is uncertain.

V usage is TRBV13 and J usage is TRBJ2-6, with D perhaps given as TRBD1 or TRBD2 (6 bases each). Germline CDR1 is PRHDT and CDR2 is FYEKMQ (reference sequence). The ends were cut back, 3 bases at V and 4 bases at J, with 22 bases in the middle. The CDR3 covers 19 residues. Written as DNA, the CDR3 is TGTGCCAGCAGCTTTAAGATTCACCGGGGGCTCAACGGGGCCAACGTCCTGACTTTC. This translates into CASSFKIHRGLNGANVLTF.

The chain employs TRBV10-1 and TRBJ1-3; a weak D match, TRBD1 (5 bases). The CDR3 totals 14 residues. The ends were cut back, 6 bases at V and 4 bases at J, with 13 bases in the middle. Germline assignment: CDR1 WNHNN and CDR2 SYGVQD (reference sequence). DNA for the CDR3: TGCGCCAGCAGCGGGACCGAAAAAGGAAACACCATATATTTT. This codes for CASSGTEKGNTIYF.

This sequence joins TRBV5-1 and TRBJ1-1; the D gene is possibly TRBD1 (5 bases). V was trimmed by 7 bases and J by 4 bases, leaving 17 bases between them. This CDR3 comprises 14 residues. Germline V CDR1 and CDR2: SGHRS, YFSETQ. For the CDR3, the DNA is TGCGCCAGCGCTGGGGCGGGTGCAGGCACTGAAGCTTTCTTT. Translating it yields CASAGAGAGTEAFF.

The rearrangement uses TRBV6-1 and TRBJ1-5; D is unclear. The CDR3 is made up of 14 amino acids. The ends were cut back, 2 bases at V and 4 bases at J, with 9 bases in the middle. CDR1 is MNHNS and CDR2 is SASEGT in the germline V gene. CDR3 in amino acids: CASSEIVGNQPQHF. In DNA form, the CDR3 reads TGTGCCAGCAGTGAAATTGTGGGGAATCAGCCCCAGCATTTT.

The chain has TRBV5-5 and TRBJ1-2; D perhaps matches TRBD1 (6 bases). The CDR3 is made up of 13 amino acids. Germline values: CDR1 SGHKS, CDR2 YYEKEE (reference sequence). V lost 5 bases and J lost 5, with 13 bases in between. CDR3 in amino acids: CASRDGGGYGYTF. CDR3 DNA sequence: TGTGCCAGCAGGGATGGGGGCGGATATGGCTACACCTTC.

V and J are TRBV3-1 (or the pseudogene TRBV3-2) and TRBJ2-2; no reliable D call. Germline V gene data show CDR1 as LGHDT and CDR2 as YNNKEL (reference sequence). Trimming cost V 0 bases and J 0 bases, with 8 bases left between them. The CDR3 spans 16 residues. The CDR3 loop reads CASSQDQDANTGELFF. CDR3 nucleotides: TGTGCCAGCAGCCAAGATCAAGACGCGAACACCGGGGAGCTGTTTTTT.

J is TRBJ2-6 and V is TRBV19; weak D call: TRBD1 (5 bases). Germline assignment: CDR1 LNHDA and CDR2 SQIVND (reference sequence). The CDR3 is 18 amino acids. Trimming removed 1 base at V and 0 bases at J, with 13 bases between. CDR3 coding DNA: TGTGCCAGTAGTATAGTGCAGGGATTCCCCTCTGGGGCCAACGTCCTGACTTTC. Translating it yields CASSIVQGFPSGANVLTF. The full variable domain, completed using reference TRBV19 and TRBJ2-6, is DGGITQSPKYLFRKEGQNVTLSCEQNLNHDAMYWYRQDPGQGLRLIYYSQIVNDFQKGDIAEGYSVSREKKESFPLTVTSAQKNPTAFYLCASSIVQGFPSGANVLTFGAGSRLTVL.

The CDR3 protein is CAWGTGYGYTF. The DNA for the CDR3 is TGTGCCTGGGGGACAGGGTATGGCTACACCTTC. The gene calls are TRBV30 and TRBJ1-2, with 9 nucleotides matching TRBD1. Losses at the gene ends were 5 bases for V and 5 bases for J; bases not matched to a gene: 0. The germline V gene encodes CDR1 GTSNPN and CDR2 SVGIG (reference sequence). This CDR3 has 11 residues.

V usage is TRBV9 and J usage is TRBJ2-2; D gene uncertain. The CDR3 loop spans 14 amino acids. With 4 bases removed from V and 1 base from J, the gap between germline ends came to 8 bases. CDR1 is SGDLS and CDR2 is YYNGEE in the germline V gene. CDR3 residues: CASSIAGNTGELFF. The CDR3 DNA follows: TGTGCCAGCAGCATCGCCGGGAACACCGGGGAGCTGTTTTTT.

The chain is built from TRBV20-1 and TRBJ1-4; a possible D gene is TRBD1 (5 bases). CDR1 and CDR2 (germline): DFQATT, SNEGSKA (reference sequence). The CDR3 spans 14 residues. Trimming left V 3 bases short and J 6 bases short, with 14 bases between. CDR3 residues: CSASGPRGDEKLFF. In DNA form, the CDR3 reads TGCAGTGCTAGTGGGCCGCGGGGGGATGAAAAACTGTTTTTT.

The chain joins TRBV24-1 to TRBJ2-3; D is ambiguous. Trimming pared 6 bases from V and 1 base from J, leaving 10 bases between. The CDR3 is 14 amino acids. Germline assignment: CDR1 KGHDR and CDR2 SFDVKD. In DNA, the CDR3 is TGTGCCACCAGTCGAACATTTGGCACAGATACGCAGTATTTT. Translated, it gives CATSRTFGTDTQYF.

The sample holds a few counts of this clone. The chain has TRBV27 and TRBJ1-5, with D maybe TRBD1 (6 bases). CDR3 size: 12 residues. Germline assignment: CDR1 MNHEY and CDR2 SMNVEV (reference sequence). Trimming removed 7 bases at V and 7 bases at J, with 11 bases between. As DNA, the CDR3 is TGTGCCAGCAAGGACAGAGGGCAGCCCCAGCATTTT. Protein product: CASKDRGQPQHF.

This chain uses TRBV6-1 with TRBJ2-7, with 7 bases lining up with TRBD2. The trim removed 0 bases at V and 3 bases at J, leaving 5 bases unmatched. This CDR3 spans 15 amino acids. Per germline, CDR1 MNHNS and CDR2 SASEGT. The CDR3 region has the DNA TGTGCCAGCAGTGAAGCCTTGGGGGGGATCTACGAGCAGTACTTC. Translation: CASSEALGGIYEQYF.

This chain links TRBV5-1 with TRBJ2-5; TRBD2 agrees at 8 bases. Germline-derived CDR1 and CDR2 are SGHRS and YFSETQ. J lost 3 bases, V lost 7 bases, and 8 bases had no gene match. The CDR3 totals 14 residues. CDR3 protein: CASGPGGGEETQYF. CDR3 nucleotide sequence: TGCGCCAGCGGTCCCGGGGGGGGCGAAGAGACCCAGTACTTC.

The chain carries TRBV5-1 and TRBJ1-2; D is undetermined. The CDR3 spans 13 residues. Germline V CDR1 and CDR2: SGHRS, YFSETQ. Deletions cut 0 bases from V and 2 bases from J, with 5 bases between. In nucleotides, the CDR3 is TGCGCCAGCAGCTTGGAAGGCAACTATGGCTACACCTTC. This translates into CASSLEGNYGYTF.

This clone was seen just once. The J gene is TRBJ2-3, the V gene TRBV5-1; 7 nucleotides align to TRBD2. Germline CDR1 is SGHRS and CDR2 is YFSETQ. V lost 8 bases to trimming and J lost 2 bases; unmatched junction nucleotides: 8. There are 14 residues in the CDR3. Here the CDR3 DNA reads TGCGCCAGTCAGCGGGGTACTTCCACAGATACGCAGTATTTT. This codes for CASQRGTSTDTQYF. The full variable domain, in which reference TRBV5-1 and TRBJ2-3 provide the parts outside the CDR3, is KAGVTQTPRYLIKTRGQQVTLSCSPISGHRSVSWYQQTPGQGLQFLFEYFSETQRNKGNFPGRFSGRQFSNSRSEMNVSTLELGDSALYLCASQRGTSTDTQYFGPGTRLTVL.

The gene calls are TRBV3-1 (or the pseudogene TRBV3-2) and TRBJ2-3; D remains unclear. V was trimmed by 0 bases and J by 0 bases, leaving 10 bases between them. Per germline, CDR1 LGHDT and CDR2 YNNKEL (reference sequence). This CDR3 comprises 16 residues. CDR3 protein: CASSQDLGRSTDTQYF. CDR3 coding DNA: TGTGCCAGCAGCCAAGACCTCGGACGAAGCACAGATACGCAGTATTTT.

The V call is TRBV18, the J call TRBJ2-5; no firm D call. Germline CDR1 KGHSH, CDR2 LQKENI. Trimming removed 9 bases at V and 4 bases at J, with 12 bases between. The CDR3 contains 12 residues. CDR3 in amino acids: CASGLERETQYF. For the CDR3, the DNA is TGTGCCAGTGGGTTAGAAAGAGAGACCCAGTACTTC.

The V call is TRBV12-3 or TRBV12-4, the J call TRBJ1-1; D gene ambiguous. The CDR3 extends over 12 amino acids. Trimming pared 6 bases from V and 9 bases from J, leaving 14 bases between. CDR3 amino acids: CASSFSSSKAFF. The CDR3 bases are TGTGCCAGCAGCTTTTCTTCTTCCAAAGCTTTCTTT.

The chain employs TRBV6-5 and TRBJ2-2; possibly TRBD2 for D (6 bases). The CDR3 is 14 residues long. Deletions cut 5 bases from V and 4 bases from J, with 11 bases between. The germline V gene has CDR1 MNHEY and CDR2 SVGAGI. CDR3 coding DNA: TGTGCCAGCAGTAGGACTACCCTCACCGGGGAGCTGTTTTTT. Amino acids: CASSRTTLTGELFF.

The chain combines TRBV14 with TRBJ2-1, with 7 bases aligning to TRBD2. This CDR3 has 16 residues. The J segment lost 1 base and the V segment lost 1 base, leaving 4 bases of the junction unmatched. The germline V gene encodes CDR1 SGHDN and CDR2 FVKESK. In DNA form, the CDR3 reads TGTGCCAGCAGCCAAGTCGGGGGGTTTTCCTACAATGAGCAGTTCTTC. It translates to CASSQVGGFSYNEQFF.

This chain links TRBV6-6 with TRBJ1-5; 9 bases align to TRBD1. Germline CDR1 reads MNHNY; CDR2 reads SVGAGI (reference sequence). Trimming at V came to 7 bases and at J to 6 bases, leaving 7 bases not matched to a gene. This CDR3 contains 14 residues. CDR3 protein: CASITGGGTQPQHF. As DNA, the CDR3 is TGTGCCAGCATTACAGGGGGCGGAACTCAGCCCCAGCATTTT.

This sequence joins TRBV28 and TRBJ1-4; D not certain. Germline CDR1 MDHEN, CDR2 SYDVKM. The CDR3 consists of 14 residues. Trimming took 5 bases from V and 8 from J, leaving 15 bases between them. CDR3 nucleotides: TGTGCCAGCAGTCGCAGTAGGCTGGGGGAAAAACTGTTTTTT. This translates into CASSRSRLGEKLFF.

V is TRBV4-1 and J is TRBJ1-2; D gene uncertain. Germline V lookup: CDR1 MGHRA, CDR2 YSYEKL. V gave up 0 bases and J gave up 0 bases, with 17 bases separating them. This CDR3 is 18 amino acids long. The CDR3 reads CASSQERDTIGANYGYTF. The DNA for the CDR3 is TGCGCCAGCAGCCAAGAACGTGACACCATTGGGGCTAACTATGGCTACACCTTC.

This clone was detected once. The rearrangement joins TRBV7-2 to TRBJ1-1, with D possibly TRBD1 on 5 matching bases. Germline CDR1 reads SGHTA; CDR2 reads FQGNSA. The CDR3 totals 15 residues. V was clipped by 3 bases and J by 4 bases, with 15 bases between them. CDR3 loop: CASSLRPRGFTEAFF. CDR3 DNA: TGTGCCAGCAGCTTGAGGCCAAGGGGATTCACTGAAGCTTTCTTT.

V and J are TRBV5-5 and TRBJ1-3; D is undetermined. The germline V and J ends were trimmed by 1 base and 0 bases, with 11 bases remaining between them. The germline V gene has CDR1 SGHKS and CDR2 YYEKEE (reference sequence). The CDR3 extends over 16 amino acids. CDR3 loop: CASSLQSAISGNTIYF. The CDR3 nucleotides read TGTGCCAGCAGCTTGCAGAGCGCGATCTCTGGAAACACCATATATTTT.